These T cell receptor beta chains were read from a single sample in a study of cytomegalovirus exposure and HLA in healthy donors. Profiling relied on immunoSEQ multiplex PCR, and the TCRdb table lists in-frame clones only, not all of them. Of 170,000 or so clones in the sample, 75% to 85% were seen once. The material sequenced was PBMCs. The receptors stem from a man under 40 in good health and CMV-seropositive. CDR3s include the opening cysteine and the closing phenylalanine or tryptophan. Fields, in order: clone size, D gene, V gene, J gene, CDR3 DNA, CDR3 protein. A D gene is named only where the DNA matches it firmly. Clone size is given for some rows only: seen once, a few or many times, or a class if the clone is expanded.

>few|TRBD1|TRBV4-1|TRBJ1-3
TGCGCCAGCAGCCGGGCACCGGGACAGCCTGACTCTGGAAACACCATATATTTT
CASSRAPGQPDSGNTIYF
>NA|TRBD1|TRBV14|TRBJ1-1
TGTGCCAGCAGACCTTCTCGGACAGGGGGTTATTCTGAAGCTTTCTTT
CASRPSRTGGYSEAFF
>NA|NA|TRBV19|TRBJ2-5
TGTGCCAGTAGTATAAATGGGGAGAGGAGCGAGACCCAGTACTTC
CASSINGERSETQYF
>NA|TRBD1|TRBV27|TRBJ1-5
TGTGCCAGCAGCCCGGACAGGGTATACTCTCAGCCCCAGCATTTT
CASSPDRVYSQPQHF
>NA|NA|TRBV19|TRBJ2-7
TGTGCCAGTAGCCGGGGGGGGGACAGAGACTACGAGCAGTACTTC
CASSRGGDRDYEQYF
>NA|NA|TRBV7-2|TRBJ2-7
TGTGCCAGCAGCGGTACCGGCTACGAGCAGTACTTC
CASSGTGYEQYF
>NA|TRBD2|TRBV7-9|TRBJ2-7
TGTGCCAGCAGCTTAGCGGGGGTAGCGGGAGTTAGCTACGAGCAGTACTTC
CASSLAGVAGVSYEQYF
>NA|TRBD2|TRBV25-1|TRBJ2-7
TGTGCCAGCAGGACTAGCGCCTCGTACTACGAGCAGTACTTC
CASRTSASYYEQYF
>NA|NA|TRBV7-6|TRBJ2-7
TGTGCCAGCAGCGTGACAGGTGGGCGCGAGCAGTACTTC
CASSVTGGREQYF
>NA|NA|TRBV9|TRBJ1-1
TGTGCCAGCAGCAAAGGGTGGGGGCCCACTGAAGCTTTCTTT
CASSKGWGPTEAFF
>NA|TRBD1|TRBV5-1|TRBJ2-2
TGCGCCAGCAGCCTACAGGGGGCAAGGGACACCGGGGAGCTGTTTTTT
CASSLQGARDTGELFF
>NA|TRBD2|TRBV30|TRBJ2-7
TGTGCCTGGAGAGTCACTAGCGGGGTACGCTACGAGCAGTACTTC
CAWRVTSGVRYEQYF
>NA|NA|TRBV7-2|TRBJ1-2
TGTGCCAGCAGCCTTCCCCCGGCTCAGGGGTTAGGAGGCTACACCTTC
CASSLPPAQGLGGYTF
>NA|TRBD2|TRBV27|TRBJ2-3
TGTGCCAGCAGTTACGGCTCTTCTAGCGGGTACACAGATACGCAGTATTTT
CASSYGSSSGYTDTQYF
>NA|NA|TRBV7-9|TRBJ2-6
TGTTCCAGCAGCTTCGGGACTGGGGCCAACGTCCTGACTTTC
CSSSFGTGANVLTF
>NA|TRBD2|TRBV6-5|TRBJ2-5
TGTGCCAGCAGTTACTCGAGGAGTGCTAGCGGGGAAACCCAGTACTTC
CASSYSRSASGETQYF
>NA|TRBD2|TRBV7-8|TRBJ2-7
TGTGCCACGAGTACATGGGGGGGGAGTTCCTACGAGCAGTACTTC
CATSTWGGSSYEQYF
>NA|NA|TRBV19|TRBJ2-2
TGTGCCAGTACAGAGGGAAAGGGCACCGGGGAGCTGTTTTTT
CASTEGKGTGELFF
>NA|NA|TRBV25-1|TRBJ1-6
TGTGCCAGCAGTGCTCGGACAGTCAATAATTCACCCCTCCACTTT
CASSARTVNNSPLHF
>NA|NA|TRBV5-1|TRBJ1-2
TGCGCCAGCAGCTTGGTCAGGGGCTATGGCTACACCTTC
CASSLVRGYGYTF
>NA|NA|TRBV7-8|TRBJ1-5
TGTGCCAGCAGCTTACGGGCAGGGGCGGATCTCAGCAATCAGCCCCAGCATTTT
CASSLRAGADLSNQPQHF
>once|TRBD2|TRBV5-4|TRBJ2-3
TGTGCCAGCAGCTTAGGACGCGGGAGTATAGATACGCAGTATTTT
CASSLGRGSIDTQYF
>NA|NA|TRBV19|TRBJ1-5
TGTGCCAGTAGTATAGATGAAGGGGTGAGCAATCAGCCCCAGCATTTT
CASSIDEGVSNQPQHF
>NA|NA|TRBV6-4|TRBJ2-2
TGTGCCAGCAGTGCAGGGCGTACCGGGGAGCTGTTTTTT
CASSAGRTGELFF
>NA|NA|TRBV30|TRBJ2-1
TGTGCCTGGAGTGTAGGGCAGGGTAATGAGCAGTTCTTC
CAWSVGQGNEQFF
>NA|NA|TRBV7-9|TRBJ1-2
TGTTCCAGCGGGAATAGGGGGGGAGAGTATGGCTACACCTTC
CSSGNRGGEYGYTF
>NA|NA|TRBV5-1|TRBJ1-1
TGCGCCAGCAGCTTGTCGCGGGACACTGAAGCTTTCTTT
CASSLSRDTEAFF
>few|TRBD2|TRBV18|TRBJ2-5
TGTGCCAGCTCACCCCGGGAAGCGGGAGACCCGGGAGAGACCCAGTACTTC
CASSPREAGDPGETQYF
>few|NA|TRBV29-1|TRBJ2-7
TGCAGCGTTACGGGAACTTCCCTAACGCAGTCCTACGAGCAGTACTTC
CSVTGTSLTQSYEQYF
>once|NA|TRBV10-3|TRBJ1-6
TGTGCCATCAGTGAGACAGGAGCTAATTCACCCCTCCACTTT
CAISETGANSPLHF
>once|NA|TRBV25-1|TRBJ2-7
TGTGCCAGCAGTGATCAGGGCTACCAGACCTACGAGCAGTACTTC
CASSDQGYQTYEQYF
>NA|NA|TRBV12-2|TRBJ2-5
TGTGCAAGTCGCTTAAAGGGGATAGGAGAGACCCAGTACTTC
CASRLKGIGETQYF
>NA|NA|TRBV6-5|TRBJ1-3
TGTGCCAGTTTTAGGGGCTCTGGAAACACCATATATTTT
CASFRGSGNTIYF
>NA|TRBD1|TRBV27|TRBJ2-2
TGTGCCAGCAGGTTGACAGGGGTAACCGGGGAGCTGTTTTTT
CASRLTGVTGELFF
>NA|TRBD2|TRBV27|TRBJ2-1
TGTGCCAGCAGTTTAGCGGGAGCTATCGGGGCCAATGAGCAGTTCTTC
CASSLAGAIGANEQFF
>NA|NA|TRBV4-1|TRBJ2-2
TGCGCCAGCAGCCAAGGGGGGCCCGGCACCGGGGAGCTGTTTTTT
CASSQGGPGTGELFF
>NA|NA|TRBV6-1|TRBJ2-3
TGTGCCAGCAGTGAATCGGGCGGGGTGGCCACAGATACGCAGTATTTT
CASSESGGVATDTQYF
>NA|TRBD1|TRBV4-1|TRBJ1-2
TGCGCCAGCAGCCCTGGACAGGGTAACAACTATGGCTACACCTTC
CASSPGQGNNYGYTF
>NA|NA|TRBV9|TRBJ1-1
TGTGCCAGCAGCGTATGGGGGGGAACTGAAGCTTTCTTT
CASSVWGGTEAFF
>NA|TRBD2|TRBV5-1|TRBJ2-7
TGCGCCAGCAGCTTACACGGGCCCGGGGAGGGCTCCTACGAGCAGTACTTC
CASSLHGPGEGSYEQYF
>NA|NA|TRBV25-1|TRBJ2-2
TGTGCCAGCACTCCAATGGGGGGGCAGGGGGCAAACACCGGGGAGCTGTTTTTT
CASTPMGGQGANTGELFF
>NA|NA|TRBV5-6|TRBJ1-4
TGTGCCAGCAGCTCCTTCAATGAAAAACTGTTTTTT
CASSSFNEKLFF
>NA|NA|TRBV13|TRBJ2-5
TGTGCCAGCAGCTATCATCAAGAGACCCAGTACTTC
CASSYHQETQYF
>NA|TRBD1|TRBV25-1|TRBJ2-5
TGTGCCAGTTCGGACAGGGAGTACCAAGAGACCCAGTACTTC
CASSDREYQETQYF
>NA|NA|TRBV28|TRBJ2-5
TGTGCCAGCAGGCAGGGTTGGGAGACCCAGTACTTC
CASRQGWETQYF
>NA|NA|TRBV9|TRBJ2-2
TGTGCCAGCTCCCAGCGGAGCACCGGGGAGCTGTTTTTT
CASSQRSTGELFF
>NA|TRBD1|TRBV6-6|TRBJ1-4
TGTGCCAGCAGTTACCCGACAGGGCCTACTAATGAAAAACTGTTTTTT
CASSYPTGPTNEKLFF